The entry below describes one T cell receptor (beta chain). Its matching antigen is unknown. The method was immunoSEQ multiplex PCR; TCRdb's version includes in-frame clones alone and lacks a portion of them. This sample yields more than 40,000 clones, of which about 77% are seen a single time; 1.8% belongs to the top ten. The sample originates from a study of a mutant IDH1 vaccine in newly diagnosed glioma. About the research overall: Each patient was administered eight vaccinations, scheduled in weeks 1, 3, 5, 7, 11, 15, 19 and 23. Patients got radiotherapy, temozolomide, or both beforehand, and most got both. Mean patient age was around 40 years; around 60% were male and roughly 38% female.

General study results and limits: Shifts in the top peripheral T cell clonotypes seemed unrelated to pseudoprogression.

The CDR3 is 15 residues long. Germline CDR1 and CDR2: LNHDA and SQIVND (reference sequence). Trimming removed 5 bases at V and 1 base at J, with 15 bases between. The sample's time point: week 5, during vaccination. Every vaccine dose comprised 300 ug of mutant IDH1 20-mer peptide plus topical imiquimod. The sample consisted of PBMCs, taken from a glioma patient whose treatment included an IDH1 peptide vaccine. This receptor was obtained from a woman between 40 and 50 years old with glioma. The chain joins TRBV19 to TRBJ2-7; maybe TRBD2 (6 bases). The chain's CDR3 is CASSRDSAASYEQYF. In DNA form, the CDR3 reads TGTGCCAGTAGTCGGGACTCCGCCGCTTCCTACGAGCAGTACTTC.